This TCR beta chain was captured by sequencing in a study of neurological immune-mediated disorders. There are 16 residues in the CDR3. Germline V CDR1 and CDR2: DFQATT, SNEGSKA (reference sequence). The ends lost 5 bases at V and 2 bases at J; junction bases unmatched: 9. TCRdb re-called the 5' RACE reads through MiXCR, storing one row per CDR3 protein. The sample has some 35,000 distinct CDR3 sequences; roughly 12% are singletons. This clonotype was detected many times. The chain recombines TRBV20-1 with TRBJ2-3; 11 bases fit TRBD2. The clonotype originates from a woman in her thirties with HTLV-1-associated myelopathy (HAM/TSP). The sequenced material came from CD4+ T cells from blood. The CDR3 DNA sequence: TGCAGTGCTCAAAAAACTAGCGGGGGTTACACAGATACGCAGTATTTT. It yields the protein CSAQKTSGGYTDTQYF.